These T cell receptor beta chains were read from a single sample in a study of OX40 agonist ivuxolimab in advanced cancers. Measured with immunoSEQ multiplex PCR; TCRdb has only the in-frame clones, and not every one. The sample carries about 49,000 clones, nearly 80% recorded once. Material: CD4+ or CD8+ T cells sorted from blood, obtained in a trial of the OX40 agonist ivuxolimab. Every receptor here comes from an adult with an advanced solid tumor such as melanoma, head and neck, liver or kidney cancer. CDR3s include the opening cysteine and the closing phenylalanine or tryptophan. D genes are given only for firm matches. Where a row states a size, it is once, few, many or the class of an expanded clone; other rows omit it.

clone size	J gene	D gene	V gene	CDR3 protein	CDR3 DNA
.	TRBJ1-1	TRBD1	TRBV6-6	CASSYSGDRDGAEAFF	TGTGCCAGCAGTTACTCGGGAGACAGGGACGGCGCTGAAGCTTTCTTT
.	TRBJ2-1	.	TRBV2	CASSIDTGNEQFF	TGTGCCAGCAGTATAGATACGGGGAATGAGCAGTTCTTC
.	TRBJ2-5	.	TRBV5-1	CASSPQPPGQETQYF	TGCGCCAGCAGCCCCCAGCCCCCCGGCCAAGAGACCCAGTACTTC
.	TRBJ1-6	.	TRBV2	CASSAAVYNSPLHF	TGTGCCAGCAGTGCCGCGGTTTATAATTCACCCCTCCACTTT
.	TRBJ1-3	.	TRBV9	CASSVAVGDGNTIYF	TGTGCCAGCAGCGTAGCTGTAGGGGATGGAAACACCATATATTTT
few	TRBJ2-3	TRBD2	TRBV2	CANQLTSAIPDTQYF	TGTGCCAACCAATTGACTAGCGCGATTCCAGATACGCAGTATTTT
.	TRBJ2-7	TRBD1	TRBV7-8	CASRNRGLGEQYF	TGTGCCAGCAGAAACAGGGGGCTCGGGGAGCAGTACTTC
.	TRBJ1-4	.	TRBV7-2	CASSPPGNTYEKLFF	TGTGCCAGCAGCCCGCCTGGCAATACCTATGAAAAACTGTTTTTT
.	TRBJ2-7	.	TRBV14	CASSLPAGSEQYF	TGTGCCAGCAGCCTCCCCGCTGGGAGCGAGCAGTACTTC
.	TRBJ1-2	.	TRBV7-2	CASSLERRLNYGYTF	TGTGCCAGCAGCTTAGAACGGAGACTCAACTATGGCTACACCTTC
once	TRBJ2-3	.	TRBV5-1	CASSLDTADTQYF	TGCGCCAGCAGCTTAGACACGGCAGATACGCAGTATTTT
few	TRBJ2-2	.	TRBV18	CASSLTAGYANTGELFF	TGTGCCAGCTCACTTACGGCGGGATACGCGAACACCGGGGAGCTGTTTTTT
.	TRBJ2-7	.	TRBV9	CASSVQGLSYEQYF	TGTGCCAGCAGCGTACAGGGTCTCTCCTACGAGCAGTACTTC
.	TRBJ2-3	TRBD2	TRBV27	CATATVLAGIGSRNTQYF	TGTGCCACCGCGACCGTACTAGCGGGTATCGGGTCTAGGAATACGCAGTATTTT
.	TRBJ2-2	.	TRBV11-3	CASSSLTQNTGELFF	TGTGCCAGCAGCTCCCTTACACAGAACACCGGGGAGCTGTTTTTT
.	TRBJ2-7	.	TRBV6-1	CASSEYRHYEQYF	TGTGCCAGCAGTGAATACCGCCACTACGAGCAGTACTTC
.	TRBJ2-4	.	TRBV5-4	CASSSLAALAKNIQYF	TGTGCCAGCAGCTCCTTAGCGGCCCTAGCCAAAAACATTCAGTACTTC
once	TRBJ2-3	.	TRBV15	CATSRARGGQGRGTDTQYF	TGTGCCACCAGCAGAGCGCGGGGAGGACAAGGCCGGGGCACAGATACGCAGTATTTT
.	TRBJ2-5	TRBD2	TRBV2	CASSRLAGGETQYF	TGTGCCAGCAGCCGACTAGCGGGAGGGGAGACCCAGTACTTC
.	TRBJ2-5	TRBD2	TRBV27	CASARTSGRGGTQETQYF	TGTGCCAGCGCCAGGACTAGCGGGAGGGGGGGGACACAAGAGACCCAGTACTTC
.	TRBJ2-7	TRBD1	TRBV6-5	CASSWSTGREQYF	TGTGCCAGCAGCTGGTCGACAGGGCGCGAGCAGTACTTC
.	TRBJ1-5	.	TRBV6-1	CAIETRGNQPQHF	TGTGCCATCGAAACACGCGGCAATCAGCCCCAGCATTTT
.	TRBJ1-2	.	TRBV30	CAWNFDTGHSDGYTF	TGTGCCTGGAACTTTGACACGGGACACAGCGATGGCTACACCTTC
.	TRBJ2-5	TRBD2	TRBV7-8	CASSTPIAGEKGQYF	TGTGCCAGCAGCACACCGATAGCGGGAGAGAAGGGGCAGTACTTC
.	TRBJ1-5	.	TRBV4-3	CASSQDLRGHEPQHF	TGCGCCAGCAGCCAAGATCTCCGGGGGCATGAGCCCCAGCATTTT
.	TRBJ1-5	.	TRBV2	CASSDGGAGNQPQHF	TGTGCCAGCAGTGATGGAGGGGCTGGCAATCAGCCCCAGCATTTT
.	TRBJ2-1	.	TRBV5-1	CASNRDQIYNEQFF	TGCGCCAGCAACCGGGACCAGATCTACAATGAGCAGTTCTTC
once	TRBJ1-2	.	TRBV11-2	CASSLGFRADGGYTF	TGTGCCAGCAGCTTAGGTTTCAGGGCGGATGGGGGCTACACCTTC